This T cell receptor beta chain was retrieved from a study of T cells in Graves' hyperthyroidism and ophthalmopathy. With 4 bases clipped from V and 4 bases from J, the junction kept 13 bases outside the gene matches. Germline V gene data show CDR1 as ENHRY and CDR2 as SYGVKD. The CDR3 has 19 residues. The table lists this clonotype with a few counts. TCR beta CDR3 regions were amplified from RNA. Carried out on the TCR CDR3, a first-round RT-PCR used the HTBI primer set. Each CDR3 protein is one row after TCRdb ran MiXCR on the multiplex PCR reads. This table has about 260,000 distinct CDR3 sequences, over 20% appearing once.

The receptor comes from a man younger than 45 with Graves' ophthalmopathy. The chain carries TRBV10-3 and TRBJ2-1, with TRBD2 matching 13 bases. Sequenced material: blood. In DNA form, the CDR3 reads TGTGCCATCAGTGGCCCTACTAGCGGGAGGGCAAGGTTTTACAATGAGCAGTTCTTC. Translated: CAISGPTSGRARFYNEQFF.